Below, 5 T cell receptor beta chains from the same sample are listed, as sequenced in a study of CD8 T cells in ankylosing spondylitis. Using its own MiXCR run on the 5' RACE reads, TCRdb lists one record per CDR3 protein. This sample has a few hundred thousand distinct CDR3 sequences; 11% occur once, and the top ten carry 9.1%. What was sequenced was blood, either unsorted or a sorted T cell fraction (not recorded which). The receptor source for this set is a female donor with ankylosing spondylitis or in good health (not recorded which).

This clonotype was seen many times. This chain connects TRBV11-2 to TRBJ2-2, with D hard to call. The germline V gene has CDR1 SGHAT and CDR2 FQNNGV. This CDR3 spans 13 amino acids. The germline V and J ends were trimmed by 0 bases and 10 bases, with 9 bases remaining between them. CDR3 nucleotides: TGTGCCAGCAGCTTAGATCACGGCCTGGAGCTGTTTTTT. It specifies CASSLDHGLELFF.

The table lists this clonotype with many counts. DNA of the CDR3: TGTGCCAGCAGCCGTGGGACGGGGAACACTGAAGCTTTCTTT. This encodes CASSRGTGNTEAFF. V is TRBV7-2 and J is TRBJ1-1; TRBD1 might be the D (5 bases). CDR1 and CDR2 (germline): SGHTA, FQGNSA. CDR3 length: 14 amino acids. Trimming took off 5 bases at V and 1 base at J, with 11 bases between the two ends. Looking up the rest from reference TRBV7-2 and TRBJ1-1 gives the full variable domain: GAGVSQSPSNKVTEKGKDVELRCDPISGHTALYWYRQSLGQGLEFLIYFQGNSAPDKSGLPSDRFSAERTGGSVSTLTIQRTQQEDSAVYLCASSRGTGNTEAFFGQGTRLTVV.

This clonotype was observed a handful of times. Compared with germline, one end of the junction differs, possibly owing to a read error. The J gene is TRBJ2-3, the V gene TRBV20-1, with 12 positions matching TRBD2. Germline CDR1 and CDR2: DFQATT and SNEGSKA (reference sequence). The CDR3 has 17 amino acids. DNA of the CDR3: TGCTGTGCTAGGGCGGCTAGCGGGAGGGCCAGGGAAAATACGCAGTATTTT. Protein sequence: CCARAASGRARENTQYF.

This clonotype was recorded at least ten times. CDR3 loop: CASSLIGAHEQFF. In nucleotides, the CDR3 is TGTGCCAGCAGTTTAATCGGAGCTCATGAGCAGTTCTTC. The rearrangement links TRBV12-3 or TRBV12-4 to TRBJ2-1; D is unresolved. This CDR3 spans 13 amino acids. Trimming cost V 2 bases and J 8 bases, with 10 bases left between them.

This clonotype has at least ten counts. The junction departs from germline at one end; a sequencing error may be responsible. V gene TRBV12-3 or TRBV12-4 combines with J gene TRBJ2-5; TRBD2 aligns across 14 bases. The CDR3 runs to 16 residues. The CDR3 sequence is CASSLGLAGGQETQYF. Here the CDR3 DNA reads TGCGCCAGCAGCTTAGGACTAGCGGGGGGACAAGAGACCCAGTACTTC.